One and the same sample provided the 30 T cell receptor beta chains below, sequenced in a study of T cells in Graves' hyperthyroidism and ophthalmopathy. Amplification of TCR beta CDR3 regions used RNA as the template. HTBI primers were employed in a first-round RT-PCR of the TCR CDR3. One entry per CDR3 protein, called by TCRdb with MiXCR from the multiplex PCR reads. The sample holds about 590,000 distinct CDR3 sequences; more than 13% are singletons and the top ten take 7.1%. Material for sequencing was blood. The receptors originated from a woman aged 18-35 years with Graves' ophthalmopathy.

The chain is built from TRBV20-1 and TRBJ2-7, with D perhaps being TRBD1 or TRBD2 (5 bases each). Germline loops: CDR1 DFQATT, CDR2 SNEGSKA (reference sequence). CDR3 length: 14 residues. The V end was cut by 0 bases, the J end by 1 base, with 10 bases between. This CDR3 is CSARDRGVSYEQYF. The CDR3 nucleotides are TGCAGTGCTAGAGATAGGGGAGTATCCTACGAGCAGTACTTC.

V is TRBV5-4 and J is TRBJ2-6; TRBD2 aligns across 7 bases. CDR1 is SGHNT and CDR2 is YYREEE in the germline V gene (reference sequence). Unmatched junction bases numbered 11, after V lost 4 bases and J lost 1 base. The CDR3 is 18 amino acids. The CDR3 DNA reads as TGTGCCAGCAGCGAAGCAGGATCGCGGGGGTCTGGGGCCAACGTCCTGACTTTC. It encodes CASSEAGSRGSGANVLTF.

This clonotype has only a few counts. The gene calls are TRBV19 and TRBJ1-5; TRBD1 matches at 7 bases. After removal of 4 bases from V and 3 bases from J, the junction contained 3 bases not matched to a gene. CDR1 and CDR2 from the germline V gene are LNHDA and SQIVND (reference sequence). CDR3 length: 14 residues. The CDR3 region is CASSTRGPNQPQHF. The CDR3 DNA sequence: TGTGCCAGTAGTACGAGGGGGCCCAATCAGCCCCAGCATTTT.

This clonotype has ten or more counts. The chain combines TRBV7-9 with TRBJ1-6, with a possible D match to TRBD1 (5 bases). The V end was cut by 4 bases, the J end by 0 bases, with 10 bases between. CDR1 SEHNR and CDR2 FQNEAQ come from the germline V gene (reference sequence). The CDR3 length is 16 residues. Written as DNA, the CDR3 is TGTGCCAGCAGCTCCACAGACAGCTCCTATAATTCACCCCTCCACTTT. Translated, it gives CASSSTDSSYNSPLHF.

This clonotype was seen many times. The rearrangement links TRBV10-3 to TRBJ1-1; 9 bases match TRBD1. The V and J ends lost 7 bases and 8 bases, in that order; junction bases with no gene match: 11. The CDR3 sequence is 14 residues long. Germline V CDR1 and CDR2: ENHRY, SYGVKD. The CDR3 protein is CAITSGQGIAEAFF. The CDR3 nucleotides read TGTGCCATCACTTCGGGACAGGGAATTGCCGAAGCTTTCTTT.

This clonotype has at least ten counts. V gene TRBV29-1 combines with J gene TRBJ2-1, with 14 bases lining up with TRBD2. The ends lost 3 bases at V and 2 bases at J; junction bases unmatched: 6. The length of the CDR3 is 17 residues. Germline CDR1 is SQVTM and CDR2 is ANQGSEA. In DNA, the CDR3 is TGCAGCGTTGAGAGGGGGACTAGCGGGAGCCCCTACAATGAGCAGTTCTTC. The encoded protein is CSVERGTSGSPYNEQFF.

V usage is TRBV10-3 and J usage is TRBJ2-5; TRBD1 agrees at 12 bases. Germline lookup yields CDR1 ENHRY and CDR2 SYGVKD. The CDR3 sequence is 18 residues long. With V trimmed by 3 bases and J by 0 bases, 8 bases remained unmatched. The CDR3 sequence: CAISDPQGTGGHQETQYF. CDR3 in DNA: TGTGCCATCAGTGATCCCCAGGGGACAGGGGGCCACCAAGAGACCCAGTACTTC.

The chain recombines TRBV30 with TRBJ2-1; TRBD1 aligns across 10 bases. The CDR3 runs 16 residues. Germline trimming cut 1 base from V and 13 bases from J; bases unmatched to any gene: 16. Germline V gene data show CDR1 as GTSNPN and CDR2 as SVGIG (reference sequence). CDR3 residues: CAWSGQGASSKLEQFF. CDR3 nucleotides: TGTGCCTGGAGTGGACAGGGGGCGTCCAGTAAGTTAGAACAGTTCTTC.

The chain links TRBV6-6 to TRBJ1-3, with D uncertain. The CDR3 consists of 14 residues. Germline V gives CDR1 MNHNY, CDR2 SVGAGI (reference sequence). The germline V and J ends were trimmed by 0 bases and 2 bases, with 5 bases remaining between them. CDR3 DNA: TGTGCCAGCAGTTACTCGACGGCTGGAAACACCATATATTTT. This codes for CASSYSTAGNTIYF.

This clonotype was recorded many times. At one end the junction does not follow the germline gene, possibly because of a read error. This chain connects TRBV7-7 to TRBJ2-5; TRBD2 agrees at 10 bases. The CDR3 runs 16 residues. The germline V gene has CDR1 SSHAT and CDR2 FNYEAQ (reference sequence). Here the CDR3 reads CASSFSSGRAGETQYF. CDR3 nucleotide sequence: TGTGCTAGCAGCTTTTCCAGCGGGAGGGCCGGGGAGACCCAGTACTTC. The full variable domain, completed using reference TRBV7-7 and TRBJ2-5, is GAGVSQSPRYKVTKRGQDVTLRCDPISSHATLYWYQQALGQGPEFLTYFNYEAQPDKSGLPSDRFSAERPEGSISTLTIQRTEQRDSAMYRCASSFSSGRAGETQYFGPGTRLLVL.

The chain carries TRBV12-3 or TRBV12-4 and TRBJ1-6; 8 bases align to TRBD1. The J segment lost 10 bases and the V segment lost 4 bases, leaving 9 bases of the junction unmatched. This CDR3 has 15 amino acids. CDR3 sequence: CASSYSGTGGSPLHF. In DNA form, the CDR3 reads TGTGCCAGCAGTTACTCCGGGACAGGAGGCTCACCCCTCCACTTT.

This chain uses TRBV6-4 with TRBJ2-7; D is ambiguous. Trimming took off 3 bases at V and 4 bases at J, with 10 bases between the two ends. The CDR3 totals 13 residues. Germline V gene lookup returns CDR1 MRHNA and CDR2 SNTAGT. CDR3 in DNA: TGTGCCAGCAGTGATGGGGTCGGGTACGAGCAGTACTTC. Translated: CASSDGVGYEQYF.

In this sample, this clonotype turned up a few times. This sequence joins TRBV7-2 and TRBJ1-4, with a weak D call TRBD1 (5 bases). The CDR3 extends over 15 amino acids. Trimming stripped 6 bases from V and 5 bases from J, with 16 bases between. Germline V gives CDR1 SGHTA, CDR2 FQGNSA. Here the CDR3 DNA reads TGTGCCAGCAGGGATATAGGACGGACAAATGAAAAACTGTTTTTT. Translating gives CASRDIGRTNEKLFF.

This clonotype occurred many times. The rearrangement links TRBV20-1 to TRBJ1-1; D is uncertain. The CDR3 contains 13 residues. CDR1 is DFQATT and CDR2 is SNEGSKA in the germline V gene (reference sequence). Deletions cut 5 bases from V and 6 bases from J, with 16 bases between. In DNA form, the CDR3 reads TGCAGTGCTCCTTCCGGGGAGGGCCCTGAAGCTTTCTTT. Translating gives CSAPSGEGPEAFF.

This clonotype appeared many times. The DNA of the CDR3 is TGTGCCAGCGGCGTGGGAAGGGACGTTGTGAACGAGCAGTACTTC. It is translated as CASGVGRDVVNEQYF. This sequence joins TRBV3-1 and TRBJ2-7, with D perhaps being TRBD1 or TRBD2 (5 bases each). The V end was cut by 8 bases, the J end by 5 bases, with 22 bases between. The CDR3 runs 15 residues. CDR1 is LGHDT and CDR2 is YNNKEL in the germline V gene (reference sequence).

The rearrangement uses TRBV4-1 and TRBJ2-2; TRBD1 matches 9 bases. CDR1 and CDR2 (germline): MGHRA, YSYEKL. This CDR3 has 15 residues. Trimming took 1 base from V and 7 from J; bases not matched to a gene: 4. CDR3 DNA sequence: TGCGCCAGCAGCCAAGTGGGACAGGGCGGCGGGGAGCTGTTTTTT. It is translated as CASSQVGQGGGELFF.

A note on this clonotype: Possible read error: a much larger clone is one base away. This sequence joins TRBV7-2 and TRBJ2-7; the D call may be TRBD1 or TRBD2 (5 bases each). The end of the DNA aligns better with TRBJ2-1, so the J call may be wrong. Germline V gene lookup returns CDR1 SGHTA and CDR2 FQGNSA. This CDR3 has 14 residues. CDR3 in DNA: TGTGCCAGCAGCTTAGTGGGTGGGGGATACGAGCAGTTCTTC. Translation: CASSLVGGGYEQFF.

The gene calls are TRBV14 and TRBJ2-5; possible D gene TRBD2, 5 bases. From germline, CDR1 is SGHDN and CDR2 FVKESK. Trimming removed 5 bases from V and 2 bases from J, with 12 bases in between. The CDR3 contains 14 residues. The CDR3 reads CASSSRLSQETQYF. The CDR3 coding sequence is TGTGCCAGCAGCTCCCGACTATCTCAAGAGACCCAGTACTTC.

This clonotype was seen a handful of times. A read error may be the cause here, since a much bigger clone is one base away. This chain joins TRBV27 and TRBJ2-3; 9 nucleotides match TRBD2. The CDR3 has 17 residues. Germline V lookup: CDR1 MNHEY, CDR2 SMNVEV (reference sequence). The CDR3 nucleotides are TGTGCCAGCAGTTTATTAAGACTAGCGGAGGGCACAGATGCGCAGTATTTT. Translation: CASSLLRLAEGTDAQYF.

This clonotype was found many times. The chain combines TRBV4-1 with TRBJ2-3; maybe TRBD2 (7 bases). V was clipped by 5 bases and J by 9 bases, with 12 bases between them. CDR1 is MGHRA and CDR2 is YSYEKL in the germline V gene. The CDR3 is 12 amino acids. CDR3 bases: TGCGCCAGCAGCGGGCGGGGGCGGACGCAGTATTTT. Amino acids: CASSGRGRTQYF.

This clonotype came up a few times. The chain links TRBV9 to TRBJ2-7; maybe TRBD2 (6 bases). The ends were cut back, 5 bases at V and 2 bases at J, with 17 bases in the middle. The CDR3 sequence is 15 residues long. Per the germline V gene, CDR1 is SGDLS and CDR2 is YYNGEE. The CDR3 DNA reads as TGTGCCAGCAGTGAGACGGTGGGGGGACCCTACGAGCAGTACTTC. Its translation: CASSETVGGPYEQYF.

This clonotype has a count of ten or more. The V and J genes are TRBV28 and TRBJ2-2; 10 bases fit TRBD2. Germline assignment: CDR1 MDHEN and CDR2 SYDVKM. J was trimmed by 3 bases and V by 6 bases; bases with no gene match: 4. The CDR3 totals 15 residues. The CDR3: CASSPSGSHTGELFF. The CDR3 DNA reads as TGTGCCAGCAGCCCTAGCGGGAGTCACACCGGGGAGCTGTTTTTT.

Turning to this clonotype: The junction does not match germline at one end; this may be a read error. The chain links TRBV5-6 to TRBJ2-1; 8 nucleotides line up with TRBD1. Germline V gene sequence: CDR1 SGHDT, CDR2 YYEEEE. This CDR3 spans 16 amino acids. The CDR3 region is CASSLPQGAPYNEQFF. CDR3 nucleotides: TGTGCCAGCAGCTTGCCCCAGGGGGCCCCCTATAATGAGCAGTTCTTC.

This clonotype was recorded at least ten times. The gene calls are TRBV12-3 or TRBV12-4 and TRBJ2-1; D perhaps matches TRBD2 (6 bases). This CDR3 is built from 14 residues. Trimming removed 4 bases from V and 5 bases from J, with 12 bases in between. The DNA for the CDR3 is TGTGCCAGCAGTTACGCGGGGAGCGACAATGAGCAGTTCTTC. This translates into CASSYAGSDNEQFF.

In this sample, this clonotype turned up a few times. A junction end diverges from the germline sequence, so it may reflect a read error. CDR3 in amino acids: CASSARNLGTQYF. Here the CDR3 DNA reads TGTGCTAGCAGCGCACGCAACCTGGGGACCCAGTACTTC. The chain links TRBV7-7 to TRBJ2-5; D is unresolved. Germline V gene data show CDR1 as SSHAT and CDR2 as FNYEAQ (reference sequence). This CDR3 contains 13 residues.

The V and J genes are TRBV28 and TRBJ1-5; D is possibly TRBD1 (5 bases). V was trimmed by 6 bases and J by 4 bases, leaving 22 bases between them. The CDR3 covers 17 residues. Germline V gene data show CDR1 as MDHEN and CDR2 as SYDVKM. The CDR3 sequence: CASSAVGPGGANQPQHF. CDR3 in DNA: TGTGCCAGCAGCGCGGTGGGCCCGGGAGGGGCAAATCAGCCCCAGCATTTT. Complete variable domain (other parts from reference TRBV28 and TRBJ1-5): DVKVTQSSRYLVKRTGEKVFLECVQDMDHENMFWYRQDPGLGLRLIYFSYDVKMKEKGDIPEGYSVSREKKERFSLILESASTNQTSMYLCASSAVGPGGANQPQHFGDGTRLSIL.

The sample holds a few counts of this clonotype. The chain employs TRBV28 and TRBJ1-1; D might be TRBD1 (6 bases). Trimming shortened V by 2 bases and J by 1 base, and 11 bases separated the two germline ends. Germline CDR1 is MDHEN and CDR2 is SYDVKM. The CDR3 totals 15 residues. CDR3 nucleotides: TGTGCCAGCAGTTTAAAGGGGGGCGGGAACACTGAAGCTTTCTTT. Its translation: CASSLKGGGNTEAFF.

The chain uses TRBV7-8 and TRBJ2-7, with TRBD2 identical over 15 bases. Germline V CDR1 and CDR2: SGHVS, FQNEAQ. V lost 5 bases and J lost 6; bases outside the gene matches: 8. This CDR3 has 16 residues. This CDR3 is CASSMNPGLAGGEQYF. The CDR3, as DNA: TGTGCCAGCAGCATGAACCCGGGACTAGCGGGAGGCGAGCAGTACTTC.

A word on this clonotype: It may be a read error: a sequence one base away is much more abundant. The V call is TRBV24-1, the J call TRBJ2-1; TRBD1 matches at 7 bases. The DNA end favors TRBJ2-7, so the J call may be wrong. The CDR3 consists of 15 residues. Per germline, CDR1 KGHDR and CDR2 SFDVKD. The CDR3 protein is CATSARQGFNNEQYF. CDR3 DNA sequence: TGTGCCACCAGTGCTAGACAGGGTTTCAACAATGAGCAGTACTTC.

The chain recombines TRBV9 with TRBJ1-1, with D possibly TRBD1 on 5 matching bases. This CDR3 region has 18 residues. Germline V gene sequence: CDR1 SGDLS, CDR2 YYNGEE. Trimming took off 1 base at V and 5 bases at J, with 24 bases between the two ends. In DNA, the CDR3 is TGTGCCAGCAGCGTATCCTCCGGGGTGGAAGGGGAGGGTACTGAAGCTTTCTTT. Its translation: CASSVSSGVEGEGTEAFF.